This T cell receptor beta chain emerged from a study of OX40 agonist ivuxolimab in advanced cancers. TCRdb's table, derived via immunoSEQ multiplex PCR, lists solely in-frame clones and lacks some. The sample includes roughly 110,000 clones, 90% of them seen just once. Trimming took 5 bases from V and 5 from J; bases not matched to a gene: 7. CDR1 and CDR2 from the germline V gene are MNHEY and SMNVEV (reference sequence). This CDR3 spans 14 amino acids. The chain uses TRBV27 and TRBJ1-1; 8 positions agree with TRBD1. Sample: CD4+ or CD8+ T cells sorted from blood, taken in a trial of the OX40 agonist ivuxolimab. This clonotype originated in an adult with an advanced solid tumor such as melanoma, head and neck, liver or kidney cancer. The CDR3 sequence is CASSPRTGRTEAFF. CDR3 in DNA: TGTGCCAGCAGTCCCCGGACAGGGAGGACTGAAGCTTTCTTT.